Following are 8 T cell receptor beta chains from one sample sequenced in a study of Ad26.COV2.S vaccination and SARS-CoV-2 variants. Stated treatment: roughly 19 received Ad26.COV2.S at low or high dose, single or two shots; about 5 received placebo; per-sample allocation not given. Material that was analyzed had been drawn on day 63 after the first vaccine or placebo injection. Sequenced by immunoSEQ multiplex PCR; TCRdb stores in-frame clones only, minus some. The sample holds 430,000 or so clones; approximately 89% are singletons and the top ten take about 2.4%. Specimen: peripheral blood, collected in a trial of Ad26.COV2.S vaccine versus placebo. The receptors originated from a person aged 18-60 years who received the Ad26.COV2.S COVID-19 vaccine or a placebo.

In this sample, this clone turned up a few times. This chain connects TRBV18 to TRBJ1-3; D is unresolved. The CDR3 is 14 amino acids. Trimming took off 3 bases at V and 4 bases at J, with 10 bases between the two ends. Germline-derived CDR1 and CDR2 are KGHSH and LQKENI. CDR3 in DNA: TGTGCCAGCTCACCTACAGCTTCAGGAAACACCATATATTTT. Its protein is CASSPTASGNTIYF.

For the CDR3, the DNA is TGCGCCAGCACCTCAGGGGATAATACTGAAGCTTTCTTT. As protein: CASTSGDNTEAFF. The chain recombines TRBV5-1 with TRBJ1-1, with D maybe TRBD1 (6 bases). The CDR3 totals 13 residues. Between the trimmed V and J ends, which lost 6 bases and 5 bases, there was a span of 14 bases. Germline assignment: CDR1 SGHRS and CDR2 YFSETQ.

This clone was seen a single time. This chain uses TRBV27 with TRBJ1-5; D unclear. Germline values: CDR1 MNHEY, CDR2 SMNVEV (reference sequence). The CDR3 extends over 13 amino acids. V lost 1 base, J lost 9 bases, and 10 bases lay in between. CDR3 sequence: CASSLFHRGPQHF. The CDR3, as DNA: TGTGCCAGCAGTTTATTTCACCGGGGGCCCCAGCATTTT.

CDR3 bases: TGTGCCAGCAGTTTCGGCACCTCCGGCCCTTTCTTT. The encoded protein is CASSFGTSGPFF. This chain links TRBV28 with TRBJ1-1; D is unresolved. The germline V and J ends were trimmed by 3 bases and 12 bases, with 14 bases remaining between them. The CDR3 consists of 12 residues. Germline V gene data show CDR1 as MDHEN and CDR2 as SYDVKM.

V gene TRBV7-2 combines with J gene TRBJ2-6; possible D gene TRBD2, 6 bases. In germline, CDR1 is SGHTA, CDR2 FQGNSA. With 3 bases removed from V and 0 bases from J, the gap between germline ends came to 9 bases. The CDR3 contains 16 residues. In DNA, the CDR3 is TGTGCCAGCAGCTTTACGGGACTCTCTGGGGCCAACGTCCTGACTTTC. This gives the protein CASSFTGLSGANVLTF.

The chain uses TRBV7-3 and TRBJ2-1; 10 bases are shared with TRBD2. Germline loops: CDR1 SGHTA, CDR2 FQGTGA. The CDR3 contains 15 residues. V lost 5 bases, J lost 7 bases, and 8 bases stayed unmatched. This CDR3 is CASSQTSGVGNEQFF. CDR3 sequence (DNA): TGTGCCAGCAGCCAAACTAGCGGGGTGGGGAATGAGCAGTTCTTC.

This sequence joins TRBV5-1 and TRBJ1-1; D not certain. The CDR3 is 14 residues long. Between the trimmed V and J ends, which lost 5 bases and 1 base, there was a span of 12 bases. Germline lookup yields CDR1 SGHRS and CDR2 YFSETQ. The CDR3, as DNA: TGCGCCAGCAGTAATGCAGTAACGAACACTGAAGCTTTCTTT. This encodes CASSNAVTNTEAFF. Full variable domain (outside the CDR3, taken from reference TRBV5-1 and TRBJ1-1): KAGVTQTPRYLIKTRGQQVTLSCSPISGHRSVSWYQQTPGQGLQFLFEYFSETQRNKGNFPGRFSGRQFSNSRSEMNVSTLELGDSALYLCASSNAVTNTEAFFGQGTRLTVV.

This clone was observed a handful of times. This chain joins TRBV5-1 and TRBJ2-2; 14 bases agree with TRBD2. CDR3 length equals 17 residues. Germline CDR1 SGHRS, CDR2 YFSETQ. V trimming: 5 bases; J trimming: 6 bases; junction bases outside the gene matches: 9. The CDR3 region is CASSFGLAGGLAGELFF. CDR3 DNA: TGCGCCAGCAGTTTCGGACTAGCGGGAGGCTTGGCCGGGGAGCTGTTTTTT.